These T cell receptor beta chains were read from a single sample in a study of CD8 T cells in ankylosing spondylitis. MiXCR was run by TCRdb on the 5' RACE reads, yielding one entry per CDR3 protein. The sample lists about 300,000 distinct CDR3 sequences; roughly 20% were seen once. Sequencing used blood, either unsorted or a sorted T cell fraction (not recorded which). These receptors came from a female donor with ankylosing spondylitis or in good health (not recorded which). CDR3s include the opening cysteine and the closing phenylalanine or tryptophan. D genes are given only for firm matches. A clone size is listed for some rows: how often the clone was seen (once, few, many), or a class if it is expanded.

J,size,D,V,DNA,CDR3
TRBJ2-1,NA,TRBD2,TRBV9,TGTGCCAGCGGGAGTTCGGCGGGAGTCGTGGATGAGCAGTTCTTC,CASGSSAGVVDEQFF
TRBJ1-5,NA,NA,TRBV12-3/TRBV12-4,TGTGCCAGCAGTTTATCGGGCTGGGGTCAGCCCCAGCATTTT,CASSLSGWGQPQHF
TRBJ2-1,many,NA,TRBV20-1,TGCAGTGCCCTAATAGGGGGGAATGAGCAGTTCTTC,CSALIGGNEQFF
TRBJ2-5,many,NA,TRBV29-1,TGCAGCGTTGATGGGGGCCGATTAGAGACCCAGTACTTC,CSVDGGRLETQYF
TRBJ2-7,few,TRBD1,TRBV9,TGTGCCAGCAGCAAAACAGGGGCGCGCGAGCAGTACTTC,CASSKTGAREQYF
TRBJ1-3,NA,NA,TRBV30,TGTGCCTGGACCGACGGCCCTGGAAACACCATATATTTT,CAWTDGPGNTIYF
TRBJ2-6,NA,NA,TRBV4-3,TGCGCCAGCAGCCAACATAGGGGACCTGGGGCCAACGTCCTGACTTTC,CASSQHRGPGANVLTF
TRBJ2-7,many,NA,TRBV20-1,TGCAGTGCTAGACAATCCTCGGCCTACGAGCAGTACTTC,CSARQSSAYEQYF
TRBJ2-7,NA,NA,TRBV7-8,TGTGCCAGCAGCTTAGTCGGCAAAAACTACGAGCAGTACTTC,CASSLVGKNYEQYF
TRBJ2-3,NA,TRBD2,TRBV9,TGTGCCAGCAGCGTAGGGCCTAGCGGACACACAGATACGCAGTATTTT,CASSVGPSGHTDTQYF
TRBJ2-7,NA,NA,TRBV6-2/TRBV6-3,TGTGCCAGCAGTTACTCCCTACAGACACATCCTCCCTACGAGCAGTACTTC,CASSYSLQTHPPYEQYF
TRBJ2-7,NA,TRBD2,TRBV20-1,TGCAGTGCCCGAAAGACTAGCGGGATGGTTTCCTACGAGCAGTACTTC,CSARKTSGMVSYEQYF
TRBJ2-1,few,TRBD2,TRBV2,TGTGCCAGCAGTAGACTAGCGGGAATCCCCAATGAGCAGTTCTTC,CASSRLAGIPNEQFF
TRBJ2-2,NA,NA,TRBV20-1,TGCAGTGCTAGAAGACAGCCGAACACCGGGGAGCTGTTTTTT,CSARRQPNTGELFF
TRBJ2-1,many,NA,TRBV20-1,TGCAGTGGCGCGCCGGGCTACAATGAGCAGTTCTTC,CSGAPGYNEQFF
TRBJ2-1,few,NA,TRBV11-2,TGTGCCAGCAGCCCCTTTTTGAGGAGCCAAAACAATGAGCAGTTCTTC,CASSPFLRSQNNEQFF
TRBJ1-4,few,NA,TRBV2,TGTGCCTGCCAGGGTAAAGAAAAACTGTTTTTT,CACQGKEKLFF
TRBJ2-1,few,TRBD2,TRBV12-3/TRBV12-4,TGTGCCAGCGCACTAGCGGGCCCCTCCAATGAGCAGTTCTTC,CASALAGPSNEQFF
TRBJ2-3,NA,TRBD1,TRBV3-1,TGTGCCAGCAGCCAAGTGGTAGGACAGGGGAGACCCAGCACAGATACGCAGTATTTT,CASSQVVGQGRPSTDTQYF
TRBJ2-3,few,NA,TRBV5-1,TGCGCCAGCAGCTTGGTACGGACGTCGGGGACAGATACGCAGTATTTT,CASSLVRTSGTDTQYF
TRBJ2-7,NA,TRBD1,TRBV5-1,TGCGCCAGCACCCCCAGGACAGGGCGATCCTACGAGCAGTACTTC,CASTPRTGRSYEQYF
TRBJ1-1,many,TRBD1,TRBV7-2,TGTGCCAGCAGCCCCCGGGACAGGGGACCGAACACTGAAGCTTTCTTT,CASSPRDRGPNTEAFF
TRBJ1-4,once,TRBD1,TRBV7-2,TGTGCCAGCAGCGAACAGGGGGGGAATGAAAAACTGTTTTTT,CASSEQGGNEKLFF
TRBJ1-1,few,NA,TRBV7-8,TGTGCCAGCAGCTTAACTGCCCTCGGAGGAAACACTGAAGCTTTCTTT,CASSLTALGGNTEAFF
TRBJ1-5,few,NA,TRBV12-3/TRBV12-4,TGTGCCAGCAGGGCCGGGGGGTCAGGCAATCAGCCCCAGCATTTT,CASRAGGSGNQPQHF
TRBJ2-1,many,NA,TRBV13,TGTGCCAGCAGCTTTAAGGTTCTAGCGAACTACAATGAGCAGTTCTTC,CASSFKVLANYNEQFF
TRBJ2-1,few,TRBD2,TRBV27,TGTGCCAGCAACCCGGGACTAGCGGTATACAATGAGCAGTTCTTC,CASNPGLAVYNEQFF
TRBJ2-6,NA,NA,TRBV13,TGTGCCAGCAGCTTCAGAATCTCTGGGGCCAACGTCCTGACTTTC,CASSFRISGANVLTF
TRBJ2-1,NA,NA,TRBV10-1,TGCGCCAGCAGTCAAGACAGAGGCAGGAATGAGCAGTTCTTC,CASSQDRGRNEQFF
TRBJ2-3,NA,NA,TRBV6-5,TGTGCCACCCGACACGGGAAGGATACGCAGTATTTT,CATRHGKDTQYF
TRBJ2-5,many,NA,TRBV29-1,TGCAGCGTTGACGGGGGGACACAACGGTACCAAGAGACCCAGTACTTC,CSVDGGTQRYQETQYF
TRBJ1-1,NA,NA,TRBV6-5,TGTGCCAGCAGCAAAACGAGAAAAGAAGCTTTCTTT,CASSKTRKEAFF
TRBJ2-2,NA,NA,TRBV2,TGTGCCAGCTCGGGCAGCGTGAACACCGGGGAGCTGTTTTTT,CASSGSVNTGELFF
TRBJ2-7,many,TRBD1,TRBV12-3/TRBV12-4,TGTGCCAGCAGACTTACAGGGGGGTCCCTCTCCTACGAGCAGTACTTC,CASRLTGGSLSYEQYF
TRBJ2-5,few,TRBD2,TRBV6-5,TGTGCCAGCAGTTACTCCCTAGCGGGGGTAGAGACCCAGTACTTC,CASSYSLAGVETQYF
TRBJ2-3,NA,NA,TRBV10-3,TGTGCCATCAGTGAGATGGGACTCACAGATACGCAGTATTTT,CAISEMGLTDTQYF
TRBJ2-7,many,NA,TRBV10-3,TGTGCCATCAGTGACCCCGGTCGGACAGAGAACTACGAGCAGTACTTC,CAISDPGRTENYEQYF
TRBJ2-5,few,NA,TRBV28,TGTGCCAGCAGTTTCAGTGACAACAATCAGGAGACCCAGTACTTC,CASSFSDNNQETQYF
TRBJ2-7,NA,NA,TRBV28,TGTGCCAGCAGTACAAACCCGGGACGTAAAAAGGATTGG,CASSTNPGRKKDW
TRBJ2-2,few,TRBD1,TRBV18,TGTGCCAGCTCACCGAGTAATGGACAGGGGAACACCGGGGAGCTGTTTTTT,CASSPSNGQGNTGELFF
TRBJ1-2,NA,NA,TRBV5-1,TGCGCCAGCAGCTTATCAGGGATCGATGGCTACACCTTC,CASSLSGIDGYTF
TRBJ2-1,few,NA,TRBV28,TGTGCCAGCAGTTTAAGTGGGCCTATCATCGGTGAGCAGTTCTTC,CASSLSGPIIGEQFF
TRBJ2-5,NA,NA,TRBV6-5,TGTGCCAGCAGTTACGGCCAAATGGAGACCCAGTACTTC,CASSYGQMETQYF
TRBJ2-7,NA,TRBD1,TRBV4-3,TGCGCCAGCAGCAAACACCAGGGGGTGGGGGAGCAGTACTTC,CASSKHQGVGEQYF
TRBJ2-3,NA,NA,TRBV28,TGTGCCAGCAGTTTCAGCGGATTCACAGATACGCAGTATTTT,CASSFSGFTDTQYF
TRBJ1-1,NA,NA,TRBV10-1,TGCGCCAGCAGGAGACGGAGGAACACTGAAGCTTTCTTT,CASRRRRNTEAFF
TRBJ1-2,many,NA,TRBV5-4,TGTGCCAGCAGCGCGGACGGCCCGGTAGACTATGGCTACACCTTC,CASSADGPVDYGYTF
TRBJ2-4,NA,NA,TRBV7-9,TGTGCCAGCAGCCCCCTACCTGGGAGAAACATTCAGTACTTC,CASSPLPGRNIQYF
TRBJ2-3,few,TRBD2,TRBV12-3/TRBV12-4,TGTGCCAGCAGTTTACTAGCGGGAGGCTACACAGATACGCAGTATTTT,CASSLLAGGYTDTQYF
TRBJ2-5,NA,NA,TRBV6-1,TGTGCCAGCAGCCCTTTGGGAAGGGTATCAGAGACCCAGTACTTC,CASSPLGRVSETQYF